Listed below are T cell receptor beta chains from one sample, sequenced in a study of human T cells and chemical hapten exposure. TCRdb itself ran the RACE reads through MiXCR, one entry per CDR3 protein. Among about 130,000 distinct CDR3 sequences listed, approximately 8.3% were seen once. Material: whole blood. These receptors were obtained from a male donor in good health. Some clones in this sample may be carry-over from other donors' samples. Both conserved end residues are trimmed from each CDR3. Each record gives: V gene, CDR3 protein.

v_gene: TRBV5-1
CDR3aa: ASSRDRDYEQY

v_gene: TRBV19
CDR3aa: ASSRDRGPYNEQF

v_gene: TRBV4-2
CDR3aa: ASSQSRGVSNQPQH

v_gene: TRBV5-1
CDR3aa: ASSLVGVRQGEGETQY

v_gene: TRBV6-6
CDR3aa: ASSYRIQGASTEAF

v_gene: TRBV2
CDR3aa: AVGIQPQH

v_gene: TRBV14
CDR3aa: ASSQDIAGLVRGANVLT

v_gene: TRBV7-8
CDR3aa: ASSFTSGTDEQF

v_gene: TRBV29-1
CDR3aa: SVETGGGADYEQY

v_gene: TRBV6-1
CDR3aa: ASSGSRYNQPQH